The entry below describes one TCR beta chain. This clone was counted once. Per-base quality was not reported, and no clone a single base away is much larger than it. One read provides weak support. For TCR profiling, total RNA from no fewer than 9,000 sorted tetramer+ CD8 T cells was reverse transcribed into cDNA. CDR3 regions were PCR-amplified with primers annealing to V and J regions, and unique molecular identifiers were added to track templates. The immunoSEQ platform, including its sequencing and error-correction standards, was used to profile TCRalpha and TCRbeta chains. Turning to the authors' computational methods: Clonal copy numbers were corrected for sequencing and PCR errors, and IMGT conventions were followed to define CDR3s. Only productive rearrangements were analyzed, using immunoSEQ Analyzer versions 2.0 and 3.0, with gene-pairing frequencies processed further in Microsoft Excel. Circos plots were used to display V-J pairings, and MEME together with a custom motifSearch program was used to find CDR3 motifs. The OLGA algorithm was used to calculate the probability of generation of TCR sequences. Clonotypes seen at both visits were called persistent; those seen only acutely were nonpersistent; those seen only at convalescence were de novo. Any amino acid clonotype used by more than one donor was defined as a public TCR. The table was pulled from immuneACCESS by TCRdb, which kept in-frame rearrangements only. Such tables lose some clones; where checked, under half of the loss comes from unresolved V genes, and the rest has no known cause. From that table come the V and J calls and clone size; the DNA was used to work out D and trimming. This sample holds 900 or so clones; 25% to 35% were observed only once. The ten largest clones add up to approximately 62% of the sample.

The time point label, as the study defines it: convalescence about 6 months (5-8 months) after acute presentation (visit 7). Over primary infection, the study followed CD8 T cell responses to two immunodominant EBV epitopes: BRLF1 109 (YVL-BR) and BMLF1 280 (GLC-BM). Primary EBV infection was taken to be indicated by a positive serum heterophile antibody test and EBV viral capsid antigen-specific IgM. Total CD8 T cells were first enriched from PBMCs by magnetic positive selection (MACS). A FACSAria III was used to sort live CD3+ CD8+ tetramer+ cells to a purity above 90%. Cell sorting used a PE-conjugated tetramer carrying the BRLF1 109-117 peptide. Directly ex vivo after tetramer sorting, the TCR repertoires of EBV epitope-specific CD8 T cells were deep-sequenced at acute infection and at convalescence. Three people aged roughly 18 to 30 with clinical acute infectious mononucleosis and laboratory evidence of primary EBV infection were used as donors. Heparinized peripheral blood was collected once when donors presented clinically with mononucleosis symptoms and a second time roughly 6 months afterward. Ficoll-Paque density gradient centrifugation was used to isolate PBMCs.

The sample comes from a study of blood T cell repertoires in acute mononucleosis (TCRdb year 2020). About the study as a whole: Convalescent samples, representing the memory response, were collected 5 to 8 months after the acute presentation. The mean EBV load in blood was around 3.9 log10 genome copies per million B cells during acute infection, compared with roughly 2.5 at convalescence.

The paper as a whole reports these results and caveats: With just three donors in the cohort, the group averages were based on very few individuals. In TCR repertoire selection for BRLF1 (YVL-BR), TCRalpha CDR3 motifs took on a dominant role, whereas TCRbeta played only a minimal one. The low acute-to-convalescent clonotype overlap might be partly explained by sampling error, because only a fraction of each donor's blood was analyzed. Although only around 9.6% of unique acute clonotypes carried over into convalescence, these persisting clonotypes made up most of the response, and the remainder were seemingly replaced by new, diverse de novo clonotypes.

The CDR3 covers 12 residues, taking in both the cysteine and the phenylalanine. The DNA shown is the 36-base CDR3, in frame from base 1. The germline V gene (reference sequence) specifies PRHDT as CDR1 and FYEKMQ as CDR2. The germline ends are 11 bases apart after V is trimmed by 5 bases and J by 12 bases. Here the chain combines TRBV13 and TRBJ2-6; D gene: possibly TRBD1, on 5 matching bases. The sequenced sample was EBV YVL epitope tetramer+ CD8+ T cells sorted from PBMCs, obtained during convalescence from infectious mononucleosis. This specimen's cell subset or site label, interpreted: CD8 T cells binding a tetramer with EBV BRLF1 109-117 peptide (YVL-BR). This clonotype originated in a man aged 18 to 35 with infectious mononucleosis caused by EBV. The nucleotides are TGTGCCAGCAGCCCAGCTGGGGCCGTCCTGACTTTC. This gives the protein CASSPAGAVLTF.